A selection of T cell receptor beta chains follows, all from one sample in a study of blood T cell repertoires in COVID-19. TCRdb's table, derived via immunoSEQ multiplex PCR, lists solely in-frame clones and lacks some. The sample records fewer than 300,000 clones, around 82% being singletons. Sequencing input: peripheral blood. Source of these receptors: a woman younger than 30 with acute or convalescent COVID-19. The CDR3 runs from the conserved cysteine through the conserved F or W. D genes are given only for firm matches. Some rows mark clone size as missing; the rest say once, few, many or name a class of expanded clone.

j_gene: TRBJ2-1
abundance: once
v_gene: TRBV6-5
d_gene: TRBD1
CDR3nt: TGTGCCAGCGGGATTCGGGACAGCTCCTACAATGAGCAGTTCTTC
CDR3aa: CASGIRDSSYNEQFF

j_gene: TRBJ2-5
abundance: NA
v_gene: TRBV18
d_gene: TRBD2
CDR3nt: TGTGCCAGCTCGCATACTAGCGGGAGTTTCCAAGAGACCCAGTACTTC
CDR3aa: CASSHTSGSFQETQYF

j_gene: TRBJ2-5
abundance: NA
v_gene: TRBV7-2
d_gene: TRBD1
CDR3nt: TGTGCCAGCAGCGCCCCGGACAGGGCGTCGAAGACCCAGTACTTC
CDR3aa: CASSAPDRASKTQYF

j_gene: TRBJ2-2
abundance: NA
v_gene: TRBV19
d_gene: NA
CDR3nt: TGTGCCAGTAGTATGGCAGGGAAGGTCGGCCCCGGGGAGCTGTTTTTT
CDR3aa: CASSMAGKVGPGELFF

j_gene: TRBJ2-3
abundance: NA
v_gene: TRBV15
d_gene: NA
CDR3nt: TGTGCCACCAGCAGAGGAGGCGCAGATACGCAGTATTTT
CDR3aa: CATSRGGADTQYF

j_gene: TRBJ2-1
abundance: NA
v_gene: TRBV5-1
d_gene: NA
CDR3nt: TGCGCCAGCAGCTTGGAAGCCTTTTCCGCCAATGAGCAGTTCTTC
CDR3aa: CASSLEAFSANEQFF

j_gene: TRBJ2-7
abundance: NA
v_gene: TRBV7-9
d_gene: TRBD2
CDR3nt: TGTGCCAGCAGCTCTCCTAAGGTGGTAGCGGGAGGCTACGAGCAGTACTTC
CDR3aa: CASSSPKVVAGGYEQYF

j_gene: TRBJ1-5
abundance: once
v_gene: TRBV20-1
d_gene: NA
CDR3nt: TGCAGTGCTAGTCCCACGGAGTTAGTGGGCAATCAGCCCCAGCATTTT
CDR3aa: CSASPTELVGNQPQHF

j_gene: TRBJ1-1
abundance: NA
v_gene: TRBV5-8
d_gene: NA
CDR3nt: TGTGCCAGCAGCTTGGCAGGGGTCGGGAACACTGAAGCTTTCTTT
CDR3aa: CASSLAGVGNTEAFF

j_gene: TRBJ1-5
abundance: NA
v_gene: TRBV30
d_gene: NA
CDR3nt: TGTGCCTGGCCCTTCGACAGGCTCTCGGGAGGCGATCAGCCCCAGCATTTT
CDR3aa: CAWPFDRLSGGDQPQHF

j_gene: TRBJ1-4
abundance: NA
v_gene: TRBV28
d_gene: TRBD1
CDR3nt: TGTGCCAGCAGTGTCCCGGGACAGTCTAATGAAAAACTGTTTTTT
CDR3aa: CASSVPGQSNEKLFF

j_gene: TRBJ1-1
abundance: NA
v_gene: TRBV29-1
d_gene: TRBD1
CDR3nt: TGCAGCGCTACCGGGACAGCGAACACTGAAGCTTTCTTT
CDR3aa: CSATGTANTEAFF

j_gene: TRBJ2-7
abundance: NA
v_gene: TRBV4-3
d_gene: TRBD2
CDR3nt: TGCGCCAGCAGCCAGAGGACTAGCGGGAGGGCCCCCTACGAGCAGTACTTC
CDR3aa: CASSQRTSGRAPYEQYF

j_gene: TRBJ1-1
abundance: NA
v_gene: TRBV4-3
d_gene: TRBD1
CDR3nt: TGCGCCAGCAGCCAGGGACAGGGGGTTTCTGAAGCTTTCTTT
CDR3aa: CASSQGQGVSEAFF

j_gene: TRBJ2-3
abundance: NA
v_gene: TRBV7-9
d_gene: NA
CDR3nt: TGTGCCAGCAGCTTCCCCCCCGGTTTGGGGGGTAGCACAGATACGCAGTATTTT
CDR3aa: CASSFPPGLGGSTDTQYF

j_gene: TRBJ2-7
abundance: NA
v_gene: TRBV19
d_gene: TRBD2
CDR3nt: TGTGCCAGTAGTGCAAGGACTAGCGGAACAAGCTCCTACGAGCAGTACTTC
CDR3aa: CASSARTSGTSSYEQYF

j_gene: TRBJ1-5
abundance: NA
v_gene: TRBV18
d_gene: TRBD1
CDR3nt: TGTGCCAGCTCACCCACGGGACAGGGAGGACAGCCCCAGCATTTT
CDR3aa: CASSPTGQGGQPQHF

j_gene: TRBJ2-7
abundance: NA
v_gene: TRBV27
d_gene: NA
CDR3nt: TGTGCCAGCAACCCAGGATTTTCGACCTACGAGCAGTACTTC
CDR3aa: CASNPGFSTYEQYF

j_gene: TRBJ2-5
abundance: NA
v_gene: TRBV11-3
d_gene: TRBD2
CDR3nt: TGTGCCAGCAGCTTAGGGACTAGCGGTCCGCCCGGGGAGACCCAGTACTTC
CDR3aa: CASSLGTSGPPGETQYF

j_gene: TRBJ2-5
abundance: NA
v_gene: TRBV27
d_gene: NA
CDR3nt: TGTGCCAGCGGTACAGGATTACAGTACTTC
CDR3aa: CASGTGLQYF

j_gene: TRBJ1-2
abundance: NA
v_gene: TRBV19
d_gene: NA
CDR3nt: TGTGCCAGTAGTATGCAGATAAACTATGGCTACACCTTC
CDR3aa: CASSMQINYGYTF

j_gene: TRBJ1-1
abundance: NA
v_gene: TRBV6-5
d_gene: NA
CDR3nt: TGTGCCAGCAGCAGAGGGACTGAAGCTTTCTTT
CDR3aa: CASSRGTEAFF

j_gene: TRBJ1-2
abundance: few
v_gene: TRBV18
d_gene: TRBD1
CDR3nt: TGTGCCAGCTCACCCTTACCCGACAGGGGGATCGATGGCTACACCTTC
CDR3aa: CASSPLPDRGIDGYTF

j_gene: TRBJ2-7
abundance: NA
v_gene: TRBV4-2
d_gene: NA
CDR3nt: TGTGCCAGCAGCCAAGCTGAGGGGCGGGACGCCTACGAGCAGTACTTC
CDR3aa: CASSQAEGRDAYEQYF

j_gene: TRBJ2-7
abundance: NA
v_gene: TRBV27
d_gene: TRBD1
CDR3nt: TGTGCCAGCAGTTTAACTCAGGGGGCTCTTACCTACGAGCAGTACTTC
CDR3aa: CASSLTQGALTYEQYF

j_gene: TRBJ2-5
abundance: NA
v_gene: TRBV18
d_gene: NA
CDR3nt: TGTGCCAGCTCACCGGACAGCCAAGAGACCCAGTACTTC
CDR3aa: CASSPDSQETQYF

j_gene: TRBJ2-7
abundance: NA
v_gene: TRBV6-4
d_gene: TRBD2
CDR3nt: TGTGCCAGCAGTCTACTAGCGGGGGAAGTCTACGAGCAGTACTTC
CDR3aa: CASSLLAGEVYEQYF

j_gene: TRBJ2-1
abundance: NA
v_gene: TRBV2
d_gene: TRBD2
CDR3nt: TGTGCCAGCAGTGGGGGACTAGCGGGAGGGAGTCCCTACAATGAGCAGTTCTTC
CDR3aa: CASSGGLAGGSPYNEQFF

j_gene: TRBJ2-1
abundance: NA
v_gene: TRBV9
d_gene: NA
CDR3nt: TGTGCCAGCTCCGGTAGCGGCTACAATGAGCAGTTCTTC
CDR3aa: CASSGSGYNEQFF

j_gene: TRBJ1-1
abundance: NA
v_gene: TRBV4-1
d_gene: NA
CDR3nt: TGCGCCAGCAGCCCATGGGGGGGGCAGGGACGCCCTGAAACTGAAGCTTTCTTT
CDR3aa: CASSPWGGQGRPETEAFF

j_gene: TRBJ2-7
abundance: once
v_gene: TRBV18
d_gene: NA
CDR3nt: TGTGCCAGCTCACCAGTGACAGGGGCGGCTAGCGGGACCTACGAGCAGTACTTC
CDR3aa: CASSPVTGAASGTYEQYF

j_gene: TRBJ2-3
abundance: once
v_gene: TRBV9
d_gene: NA
CDR3nt: TGTGCCAGCAGCGCCTTCAGGGGAGGGACAGATACGCAGTATTTT
CDR3aa: CASSAFRGGTDTQYF

j_gene: TRBJ2-1
abundance: NA
v_gene: TRBV19
d_gene: NA
CDR3nt: TGTGCCAGTAGTATGTATGGGGGGTCGAACAATGAGCAGTTCTTC
CDR3aa: CASSMYGGSNNEQFF

j_gene: TRBJ2-3
abundance: NA
v_gene: TRBV29-1
d_gene: TRBD2
CDR3nt: TGCAGCGGACTAGCGGGGAAAAGCACAGATACGCAGTATTTT
CDR3aa: CSGLAGKSTDTQYF

j_gene: TRBJ1-6
abundance: NA
v_gene: TRBV5-6
d_gene: TRBD1
CDR3nt: TGTGCCAGCAGCTCCTGGACAGGGCGATCACCCCTCCACTTT
CDR3aa: CASSSWTGRSPLHF

j_gene: TRBJ2-1
abundance: NA
v_gene: TRBV28
d_gene: TRBD2
CDR3nt: TGTGCCAGCAGTTTCGTGACTAGCGGGACGTACAATGAGCAGTTCTTC
CDR3aa: CASSFVTSGTYNEQFF

j_gene: TRBJ1-3
abundance: NA
v_gene: TRBV15
d_gene: NA
CDR3nt: TGTGCCACCAGCAGAGATCAGTCTCACTCTGGAAACACCATATATTTT
CDR3aa: CATSRDQSHSGNTIYF

j_gene: TRBJ2-7
abundance: NA
v_gene: TRBV27
d_gene: NA
CDR3nt: TGTGCCAGCAGTTTTGGGGGGTTCTACGAGCAGTACTTC
CDR3aa: CASSFGGFYEQYF

j_gene: TRBJ2-3
abundance: NA
v_gene: TRBV30
d_gene: NA
CDR3nt: TGTGCCTGGAGTGTCTTGGCGAGAGCGGATACGCAGTATTTT
CDR3aa: CAWSVLARADTQYF

j_gene: TRBJ2-7
abundance: NA
v_gene: TRBV18
d_gene: NA
CDR3nt: TGTGCCAGCTCACCCCAAGGGGTCGAGCAGTACTTC
CDR3aa: CASSPQGVEQYF

j_gene: TRBJ2-7
abundance: few
v_gene: TRBV7-9
d_gene: TRBD1
CDR3nt: TGTGCCAGCAGCTTTCCCGGGACAGGGTCCGAGCAGTACTTC
CDR3aa: CASSFPGTGSEQYF

j_gene: TRBJ1-4
abundance: once
v_gene: TRBV7-7
d_gene: NA
CDR3nt: TGTGCTAGCAGCGAATTCGGCGGAAAACTGTTTTTT
CDR3aa: CASSEFGGKLFF

j_gene: TRBJ1-2
abundance: NA
v_gene: TRBV4-3
d_gene: NA
CDR3nt: TGCGCCAGCAGCCAGGGGCTGTTAAACTATGGCTACACCTTC
CDR3aa: CASSQGLLNYGYTF

j_gene: TRBJ1-4
abundance: NA
v_gene: TRBV4-1
d_gene: NA
CDR3nt: TGCGCCAGCAGCCATCAAGGGGAAGAAAAACTGTTTTTT
CDR3aa: CASSHQGEEKLFF

j_gene: TRBJ2-6
abundance: NA
v_gene: TRBV7-2
d_gene: NA
CDR3nt: TGTGCCAGCAGCCTCCCTGAGGTAGCTGGGGCCAACGTCCTGACTTTC
CDR3aa: CASSLPEVAGANVLTF

j_gene: TRBJ2-7
abundance: NA
v_gene: TRBV12-5
d_gene: TRBD2
CDR3nt: TGTGCTAGTGGTGCCGGACTAGCCTTCCGGGGCGAGCAGTACTTC
CDR3aa: CASGAGLAFRGEQYF

j_gene: TRBJ1-5
abundance: many
v_gene: TRBV4-1
d_gene: TRBD1
CDR3nt: TGCGCCAGCTCGACAGGGGATAGCAATCAGCCCCAGCATTTT
CDR3aa: CASSTGDSNQPQHF

j_gene: TRBJ1-2
abundance: NA
v_gene: TRBV27
d_gene: NA
CDR3nt: TGTGCCAGCAGTTTATTGGACAGTGGTGGAGGCTACACCTTC
CDR3aa: CASSLLDSGGGYTF

j_gene: TRBJ1-1
abundance: once
v_gene: TRBV14
d_gene: NA
CDR3nt: TGTGCCAGCAGCCAGGGGAGGGGGACTGAAGCTTTCTTT
CDR3aa: CASSQGRGTEAFF

j_gene: TRBJ2-2
abundance: NA
v_gene: TRBV7-3
d_gene: NA
CDR3nt: TGTGCCAGCAGCCAGATATTGACCGGGGAGCTGTTTTTT
CDR3aa: CASSQILTGELFF

j_gene: TRBJ1-5
abundance: once
v_gene: TRBV7-2
d_gene: NA
CDR3nt: TGTGCCAGCAGCTGGGGTTGGGGGCGGCAGCCCCAGCATTTT
CDR3aa: CASSWGWGRQPQHF

j_gene: TRBJ1-6
abundance: NA
v_gene: TRBV18
d_gene: NA
CDR3nt: TGTGCCAGCTCACCCACAGAGATTAACAGTTCACCCCTCCACTTT
CDR3aa: CASSPTEINSSPLHF

j_gene: TRBJ2-1
abundance: NA
v_gene: TRBV5-6
d_gene: TRBD2
CDR3nt: TGTGCCAGCAGCTTGGCGGGAGGGCCTGGTGAGCAGTTCTTC
CDR3aa: CASSLAGGPGEQFF

j_gene: TRBJ2-7
abundance: NA
v_gene: TRBV7-2
d_gene: NA
CDR3nt: TGTGCCAGCAGCTTAGATTTTTCAGGGGACGAGCAGTACTTC
CDR3aa: CASSLDFSGDEQYF

j_gene: TRBJ2-7
abundance: NA
v_gene: TRBV11-3
d_gene: TRBD2
CDR3nt: TGTGCCAGCAGCTTCCCCCCGGGAGGGCCCCACGAGCAGTACTTC
CDR3aa: CASSFPPGGPHEQYF